Listed here is a single TCR beta chain. The sample originates from a study of blood T cell repertoires in COVID-19. Participant-reported clinical history was the basis for cohort assignment. Germline CDR1 reads LNHNV; CDR2 reads YYDKDF (reference sequence). The ends were cut back, 0 bases at V and 12 bases at J, with 15 bases in the middle. CDR3 length: 14 residues. Original processing notes: Estimation of nucleated cell counts was performed using reference gene primer amplification. TCRdb's table, derived via immunoSEQ multiplex PCR, lists solely in-frame clones and lacks some. V and J calls and clone size are given by that table; D and trimming were obtained from the DNA. The sample consists of about 220,000 clones, over 75% of them appearing once.

The chain employs TRBV15 and TRBJ2-1; D unresolved. The receptor's source is a woman aged 60 to 75 who had recovered from COVID-19. The sample was PBMCs or T cells enriched from blood (not recorded which). Here the CDR3 reads CATSRDRSSQLQFF. The DNA of the CDR3 is TGTGCCACCAGCAGAGATCGGTCTAGTCAGCTGCAGTTCTTC.